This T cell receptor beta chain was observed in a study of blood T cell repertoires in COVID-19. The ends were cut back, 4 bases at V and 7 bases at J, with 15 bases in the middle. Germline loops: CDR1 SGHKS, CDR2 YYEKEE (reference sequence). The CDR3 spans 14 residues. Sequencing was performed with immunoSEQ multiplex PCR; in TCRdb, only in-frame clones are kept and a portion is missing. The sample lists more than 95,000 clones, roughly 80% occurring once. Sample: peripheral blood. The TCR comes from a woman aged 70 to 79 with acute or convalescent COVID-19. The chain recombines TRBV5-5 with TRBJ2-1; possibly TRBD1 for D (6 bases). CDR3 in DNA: TGTGCCAGCAGCCTAAACAGGGTAAGGAATGAGCAGTTCTTC. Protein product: CASSLNRVRNEQFF.